These 28 T cell receptor beta chains were sequenced from one sample in a study of OX40 agonist ivuxolimab in advanced cancers. Method: immunoSEQ multiplex PCR; TCRdb's copy keeps in-frame clones and lacks some. The sample includes under 100,000 clones, more than 80% of them seen just once. Sample: CD4+ or CD8+ T cells sorted from blood, taken in a trial of the OX40 agonist ivuxolimab. These TCRs come from an adult with an advanced solid tumor such as melanoma, head and neck, liver or kidney cancer.

This rearrangement joins TRBV2 to TRBJ1-5; tentatively, D is TRBD1 (5 bases). Germline CDR1 is SNHLY and CDR2 is FYNNEI. Trimming stripped 7 bases from V and 7 bases from J, with 14 bases between. This CDR3 spans 13 amino acids. In DNA form, the CDR3 reads TGTGCCAGCACCCCTAAACAGGCACAGCCCCAGCATTTT. Its protein product is CASTPKQAQPQHF.

The chain couples TRBV2 to TRBJ2-5; weak D call: TRBD1 (5 bases). CDR1 SNHLY and CDR2 FYNNEI come from the germline V gene. Trimming removed 4 bases at V and 7 bases at J, with 13 bases between. The CDR3 length is 13 residues. The CDR3 sequence is CASSGGAGGTQYF. For the CDR3, the DNA is TGTGCCAGCAGTGGGGGCGCCGGCGGGACCCAGTACTTC.

This chain links TRBV6-4 with TRBJ1-5; no clear D. The germline V and J ends were trimmed by 3 bases and 4 bases, with 7 bases remaining between them. Germline V gene lookup returns CDR1 MRHNA and CDR2 SNTAGT. The length of the CDR3 is 13 residues. CDR3 in DNA: TGTGCCAGCAGTGAATTTGCGAATCAGCCCCAGCATTTT. Its protein is CASSEFANQPQHF.

The chain recombines TRBV10-3 with TRBJ2-1, with 7 bases matching TRBD1. Germline V gene lookup returns CDR1 ENHRY and CDR2 SYGVKD. J was trimmed by 8 bases and V by 0 bases; bases with no gene match: 7. The CDR3 extends over 15 amino acids. The chain's CDR3 is CAISESRGRSHEQFF. Written as DNA, the CDR3 is TGTGCCATCAGTGAGTCAAGGGGGCGAAGCCATGAGCAGTTCTTC.

This clone was detected once. The chain combines TRBV19 with TRBJ1-6; 7 bases are shared with TRBD1. Germline CDR1 reads LNHDA; CDR2 reads SQIVND (reference sequence). The CDR3 consists of 15 residues. Trimming took 4 bases from V and 11 from J; bases not matched to a gene: 11. The CDR3 DNA reads TGTGCCAGTAGTACCACAGGGGACGCTCGGACACCCCTCCACTTT. Its translation is CASSTTGDARTPLHF.

The sample holds a few counts of this clone. This chain uses TRBV7-2 with TRBJ2-3; the D is unclear. CDR3 length: 15 amino acids. V was shortened by 0 bases and J by 1 base, with 8 bases between the two germline ends. Germline V gene lookup returns CDR1 SGHTA and CDR2 FQGNSA. CDR3 amino acids: CASSLAGVGTDTQYF. CDR3 bases: TGTGCCAGCAGCTTAGCCGGCGTAGGCACAGATACGCAGTATTTT.

The table lists this clone with a few counts. The chain is built from TRBV9 and TRBJ1-1; 8 bases fit TRBD1. CDR3 size: 13 residues. V was pared by 7 bases and J by 2 bases, with 4 bases of the junction left unmatched. Germline V gene sequence: CDR1 SGDLS, CDR2 YYNGEE. The CDR3 here is CASGTGSNTEAFF. CDR3 bases: TGTGCCAGCGGGACAGGCTCAAACACTGAAGCTTTCTTT.

This chain joins TRBV2 and TRBJ1-1, with a weak D call TRBD1 (6 bases). Trimming left V 8 bases short and J 1 base short, with 14 bases between. Germline loops: CDR1 SNHLY, CDR2 FYNNEI. This CDR3 has 14 residues. CDR3 nucleotide sequence: TGTGCCAGCTTATCAGACAGGCAGAACACTGAAGCTTTCTTT. Amino acid sequence: CASLSDRQNTEAFF.

Here the CDR3 DNA reads TGCAGCGTCCGAATAATGACAGGGAGCCCTGAAGCTTTCTTT. Translating it yields CSVRIMTGSPEAFF. The V call is TRBV29-1, the J call TRBJ1-1; 7 nucleotides agree with TRBD1. The germline V gene has CDR1 SQVTM and CDR2 ANQGSEA. Trimming cost V 6 bases and J 6 bases; bases outside gene matches: 13. This CDR3 spans 14 amino acids.

The V gene is TRBV19, the J gene TRBJ1-2; the match to TRBD1 covers 7 bases. With 5 bases clipped from V and 4 bases from J, the junction kept 10 bases outside the gene matches. This CDR3 is built from 15 residues. The V gene's germline CDR1 is LNHDA and CDR2 SQIVND (reference sequence). CDR3 sequence reads: CASSDPGTAVYGYTF. The CDR3 DNA sequence: TGTGCCAGTAGTGACCCCGGGACAGCCGTCTATGGCTACACCTTC.

The chain has TRBV19 and TRBJ2-2; 10 bases agree with TRBD1. The CDR3 totals 17 residues. V trimming: 3 bases; J trimming: 4 bases; junction bases outside the gene matches: 8. Germline lookup yields CDR1 LNHDA and CDR2 SQIVND (reference sequence). CDR3 loop: CASSMPSTGGGTGELFF. The CDR3 region has the DNA TGTGCCAGTAGTATGCCTTCGACAGGGGGCGGCACCGGGGAGCTGTTTTTT.

V and J are TRBV10-2 and TRBJ2-5; TRBD2 is a possible D gene (5 bases). Between the trimmed V and J ends, which lost 0 bases and 1 base, there was a span of 15 bases. Germline CDR1 reads WSHSY; CDR2 reads SAAADI. This CDR3 is 17 amino acids long. The CDR3 reads CASSESIGLISQETQYF. CDR3 sequence (DNA): TGCGCCAGCAGTGAGTCAATCGGACTCATAAGCCAAGAGACCCAGTACTTC.

V and J are TRBV5-6 and TRBJ1-4; 10 bases align to TRBD1. V dropped 5 bases and J dropped 8; count of bases not matched to a gene: 6. The CDR3 is 14 amino acids. From germline, CDR1 is SGHDT and CDR2 YYEEEE. The CDR3 region has the DNA TGTGCCAGCAGGAAGACAGGGGGCGAAGAAAAACTGTTTTTT. It codes for CASRKTGGEEKLFF.

V is TRBV7-3 and J is TRBJ1-3; 8 positions agree with TRBD1. V dropped 5 bases and J dropped 3; count of bases not matched to a gene: 6. This CDR3 is 15 amino acids long. The germline CDR1 and CDR2 sequences are SGHTA and FQGTGA. The CDR3 DNA follows: TGTGCCAGCAGCCCAAAGGGACAGGATGGAAACACCATATATTTT. This gives the protein CASSPKGQDGNTIYF. The variable domain in full, completed from reference TRBV7-3 and TRBJ1-3, reads GAGVSQTPSNKVTEKGKYVELRCDPISGHTALYWYRQSLGQGPEFLIYFQGTGAADDSGLPNDRFFAVRPEGSVSTLKIQRTERGDSAVYLCASSPKGQDGNTIYFGEGSWLTVV.

J is TRBJ1-1 and V is TRBV5-1; the D gene is possibly TRBD1 (5 bases). Germline-derived CDR1 and CDR2 are SGHRS and YFSETQ. CDR3 length equals 14 residues. Trimming pared 2 bases from V and 6 bases from J, leaving 14 bases between. CDR3 DNA sequence: TGCGCCAGCAGCTTAGATTTTAGGGGCTCTGAAGCTTTCTTT. Its protein product is CASSLDFRGSEAFF.

V is TRBV5-4 and J is TRBJ2-7; D not certain. The CDR3 length is 14 residues. Trimming shortened V by 4 bases and J by 7 bases, and 18 bases separated the two germline ends. Germline CDR1 reads SGHNT; CDR2 reads YYREEE (reference sequence). The CDR3 DNA is TGTGCCAGCAGCCCAGGACCTACGGTTGAGGAGCAGTACTTC. It translates to CASSPGPTVEEQYF.

V and J are TRBV6-1 and TRBJ1-2; 10 positions match TRBD1. Germline loops: CDR1 MNHNS, CDR2 SASEGT. This CDR3 spans 13 amino acids. Trimming at V came to 8 bases and at J to 4 bases, leaving 4 bases not matched to a gene. CDR3 sequence (DNA): TGTGCCAGCGGACAGGGGGATCGCTATGGCTACACCTTC. Protein product: CASGQGDRYGYTF.

This clone is a singleton in its sample. The V gene is TRBV9, the J gene TRBJ2-3, with D unclear. Germline loops: CDR1 SGDLS, CDR2 YYNGEE. This CDR3 has 12 residues. V was pared by 0 bases and J by 5 bases, with 4 bases between. For the CDR3, the DNA is TGTGCCAGCAGCGTAGCTCTAGATACGCAGTATTTT. This sequence encodes CASSVALDTQYF.

This clone has a handful of counts. Different DNA sequences within this sample yield the same CDR3. The chain employs TRBV7-2 and TRBJ2-4; D ambiguous. Germline lookup yields CDR1 SGHTA and CDR2 FQGNSA. Trimming stripped 5 bases from V and 2 bases from J, with 7 bases between. CDR3 length: 13 residues. CDR3 in DNA: TGTGCCAGCAGCCCTCCCTCCAAAAACATTCAGTACTTC. Translation: CASSPPSKNIQYF.

This sequence joins TRBV12-2 and TRBJ2-7. TRBV12-2 is described as a pseudogene. This CDR3 is 17 amino acids long. CDR3: CASRLRELVGGGYEQYF. In DNA form, the CDR3 reads TGTGCAAGTCGCCTGAGGGAACTGGTCGGAGGGGGTTACGAGCAGTACTTC.

On this clone: At one end the junction does not follow the germline gene, possibly because of a read error. The rearrangement uses TRBV7-3 and TRBJ2-3; TRBD1 or TRBD2 may be the D gene (6 bases each). This CDR3 has 13 amino acids. Germline CDR1 and CDR2: SGHTA and FQGTGA. CDR3 DNA sequence: TGTGCCAGCAGCTTAAGCGACGAGGGGGAGGCCTCTTTT. Its translation is CASSLSDEGEASF.

This chain joins TRBV7-9 and TRBJ2-1; TRBD1 might be the D (8 bases). Per the germline V gene, CDR1 is SEHNR and CDR2 is FQNEAQ (reference sequence). Trimming took 3 bases from V and 10 from J, leaving 16 bases between them. This CDR3 has 14 amino acids. CDR3 in DNA: TGTGCCAGCAGCTTGGGGGGGACAGGCAAAGAGCAGTTCTTC. Amino acid sequence: CASSLGGTGKEQFF.

The chain combines TRBV19 with TRBJ1-6; tentatively, D is TRBD1 (6 bases). This CDR3 is built from 16 residues. The V gene lost 1 base and the J gene lost 7 bases, with 14 bases spanning the gap. Germline values: CDR1 LNHDA, CDR2 SQIVND (reference sequence). In DNA form, the CDR3 reads TGTGCCAGTAGTATAGCCGGGGGCGGCGGGAATTCACCCCTCCACTTT. This translates into CASSIAGGGGNSPLHF. The full variable domain, its missing parts supplied by reference TRBV19 and TRBJ1-6, is DGGITQSPKYLFRKEGQNVTLSCEQNLNHDAMYWYRQDPGQGLRLIYYSQIVNDFQKGDIAEGYSVSREKKESFPLTVTSAQKNPTAFYLCASSIAGGGGNSPLHFGNGTRLTVT.

The chain employs TRBV14 and TRBJ1-2; possibly TRBD1 for D (6 bases). Germline CDR1 reads SGHDN; CDR2 reads FVKESK. Trimming left V 4 bases short and J 13 bases short, with 19 bases between. The CDR3 extends over 13 amino acids. The CDR3 is CASSPTSGARPTF. The CDR3 nucleotides read TGTGCCAGCAGCCCGACGTCGGGGGCCCGCCCCACCTTC.

J is TRBJ1-2 and V is TRBV27; tentative D call: TRBD1 (5 bases). Germline V lookup: CDR1 MNHEY, CDR2 SMNVEV (reference sequence). V gave up 9 bases and J gave up 8 bases, with 22 bases separating them. The CDR3 is made up of 14 amino acids. The CDR3 sequence is CARTVGGCIGGYTF. The CDR3, as DNA: TGTGCCAGGACCGTGGGGGGGTGTATCGGCGGCTACACCTTC.

The table lists this clone with a count of one. The chain has TRBV28 and TRBJ2-7; 7 nucleotides align to TRBD1. This CDR3 is 14 amino acids long. J lost 6 bases, V lost 6 bases, and 11 bases had no gene match. Germline V gene lookup returns CDR1 MDHEN and CDR2 SYDVKM. The CDR3 protein is CASRRGTDLGEQYF. The CDR3, as DNA: TGTGCCAGCAGGCGAGGGACAGACCTCGGCGAGCAGTACTTC. The full variable domain, with the rest looked up from reference TRBV28 and TRBJ2-7, is DVKVTQSSRYLVKRTGEKVFLECVQDMDHENMFWYRQDPGLGLRLIYFSYDVKMKEKGDIPEGYSVSREKKERFSLILESASTNQTSMYLCASRRGTDLGEQYFGPGTRLTVT.

The V and J genes are TRBV29-1 and TRBJ1-4; D is unclear. The germline V gene encodes CDR1 SQVTM and CDR2 ANQGSEA. CDR3 size: 15 residues. The V end lost 6 bases, the J end lost 0 bases, and 14 bases lay between the germline ends. CDR3 in amino acids: CSVRGGSSTNEKLFF. CDR3 nucleotides: TGCAGCGTCCGTGGAGGGTCTTCAACTAATGAAAAACTGTTTTTT.

Comments on this clone: Other DNA sequences from this sample encode an identical CDR3 as well. The chain uses TRBV9 and TRBJ1-2; 8 bases agree with TRBD1. Unmatched junction bases numbered 0, after V lost 0 bases and J lost 2 bases. The CDR3 has 14 residues. CDR1 SGDLS and CDR2 YYNGEE come from the germline V gene. CDR3 bases: TGTGCCAGCAGCGTAGACAGGGGGAACTATGGCTACACCTTC. This gives the protein CASSVDRGNYGYTF.